These 10 T cell receptor beta chains were sequenced from one sample in a study of blood T cell repertoires in COVID-19. Clones were read by immunoSEQ multiplex PCR, and TCRdb kept only the in-frame ones, dropping some. This table holds 55,000 or so clones, 90% found once. The sample comprised peripheral blood. These receptors originate from a man aged 40-49 years with acute or convalescent COVID-19.

This clone was detected only a few times. This chain joins TRBV29-1 and TRBJ1-2, with D unresolved. This CDR3 comprises 15 residues. V gave up 5 bases and J gave up 6 bases, with 22 bases separating them. Germline V gives CDR1 SQVTM, CDR2 ANQGSEA. As DNA, the CDR3 is TGCAGCGTTACCCCCCCCCGGGCGGGAATTGATGGCTACACCTTC. It encodes CSVTPPRAGIDGYTF.

The chain employs TRBV30 and TRBJ1-5, with TRBD1 matching over 8 bases. Trimming took 2 bases from V and 0 from J; bases not matched to a gene: 3. Per the germline V gene, CDR1 is GTSNPN and CDR2 is SVGIG (reference sequence). This CDR3 contains 15 residues. The CDR3 coding sequence is TGTGCCTGGAGTAGGACAGGGTTTAGCAATCAGCCCCAGCATTTT. Protein product: CAWSRTGFSNQPQHF.

The V call is TRBV12-5, the J call TRBJ2-2; tentatively, D is TRBD1 (6 bases). CDR3 length equals 16 residues. The germline V gene encodes CDR1 LGHNT and CDR2 FRNRAP. V was cut by 0 bases and J by 2 bases, with 10 bases left in between. CDR3 protein: CASGLVPGQNTGELFF. The CDR3 DNA reads TGTGCTAGTGGTTTGGTACCGGGACAAAACACCGGGGAGCTGTTTTTT.

By its share, this clone is medium-sized (0.01 to 0.1%). The chain recombines TRBV25-1 with TRBJ2-1, with 11 bases lining up with TRBD2. The germline V gene has CDR1 MGHDK and CDR2 SYGVNS. With V trimmed by 3 bases and J by 5 bases, 9 bases remained unmatched. The CDR3 spans 17 residues. DNA for the CDR3: TGTGCCAGCAGTGATACCGGACTAGCGGGTGCCCACAATGAGCAGTTCTTC. It is translated as CASSDTGLAGAHNEQFF.

This chain joins TRBV27 and TRBJ2-1; 10 bases line up with TRBD1. The CDR3 runs to 15 residues. Germline lookup yields CDR1 MNHEY and CDR2 SMNVEV (reference sequence). Unmatched junction bases numbered 8, after V lost 4 bases and J lost 8 bases. CDR3 sequence: CASSSPTGGRDEQFF. The DNA of the CDR3 is TGTGCCAGCAGTTCCCCGACAGGGGGCCGCGATGAGCAGTTCTTC.

This sequence joins TRBV11-3 and TRBJ2-7; D is ambiguous. CDR1 is SGHNT, CDR2 YENEEA, per germline. Between the trimmed V and J ends, which lost 5 bases and 3 bases, there was a span of 5 bases. The CDR3 sequence is 11 residues long. The CDR3 sequence: CASSQIYEQYF. The CDR3 DNA follows: TGTGCCAGCAGCCAAATCTACGAGCAGTACTTC.

The chain combines TRBV15 with TRBJ1-5, with D possibly TRBD1 on 5 matching bases. With 1 base removed from V and 1 base from J, the gap between germline ends came to 11 bases. The germline V gene has CDR1 LNHNV and CDR2 YYDKDF (reference sequence). The CDR3 covers 16 residues. The CDR3 region is CATSRGRRESNQPQHF. The CDR3 DNA reads as TGTGCCACCAGCAGAGGGCGCAGGGAAAGCAATCAGCCCCAGCATTTT.

This clone was seen just once. This chain links TRBV28 with TRBJ1-5; D not certain. Germline V gene data show CDR1 as MDHEN and CDR2 as SYDVKM. The CDR3 consists of 13 residues. The V end lost 6 bases, the J end lost 3 bases, and 9 bases lay between the germline ends. CDR3 bases: TGTGCCAGCAGGAACCGGGTCAATCAGCCCCAGCATTTT. This sequence encodes CASRNRVNQPQHF.

The rearrangement joins TRBV6-2 or TRBV6-3 to TRBJ2-1; D is unresolved. Trimming shortened V by 2 bases and J by 9 bases, and 23 bases separated the two germline ends. This CDR3 region has 17 residues. Germline CDR1 MNHEY, CDR2 SVGEGT. CDR3: CASSYHPDGGPRIEQFF. CDR3 bases: TGTGCCAGCAGTTACCACCCTGATGGCGGCCCCCGGATTGAGCAGTTCTTC.

The chain has TRBV6-5 and TRBJ1-6; TRBD1 matches 9 bases. The CDR3 consists of 15 residues. Losses at the gene ends were 5 bases for V and 7 bases for J; bases not matched to a gene: 6. Germline lookup yields CDR1 MNHEY and CDR2 SVGAGI. In DNA, the CDR3 is TGTGCCAGCAGTCCAAGACAGGGGGGCAATTCACCCCTCCACTTT. This gives the protein CASSPRQGGNSPLHF.